This T cell receptor beta chain was observed in a study of blood T cell repertoires in COVID-19. Per the original methods: The assay estimated nucleated cells by amplifying reference gene primers. The repertoire was sequenced with immunoSEQ multiplex PCR; TCRdb's copy has only in-frame clones and lacks some. V and J calls and clone size come straight from that table; D and trimming were deduced from the DNA. The sample includes some 230,000 clones, approximately 90% of them seen just once. V shed 3 bases, J shed 3 bases, and the junction held 6 bases outside the gene matches. Germline CDR1 SGHRS, CDR2 YFSETQ. CDR3 length: 15 residues.

The origin of this receptor is a woman aged 45-60 years with COVID-19, enrolled during active disease. This chain connects TRBV5-1 to TRBJ2-3; TRBD2 matches 8 bases. The sample consisted of peripheral blood. CDR3 in DNA: TGCGCCAGCAGCTACAGGACTAGCCCGACAGATACGCAGTATTTT. It codes for CASSYRTSPTDTQYF.